The 23 T cell receptor beta chains below all came from one sample that was sequenced in a study of CD8 T cells in Susac syndrome. Random-hexamer reverse transcription was applied to about 0.5 to 1 ug RNA. TCRdb ran MiXCR on the immunoSEQ multiplex PCR reads and lists one entry per CDR3 protein. The sample has around 230,000 distinct CDR3 sequences; about 95% are singletons. Sequenced input: CD4+ T cells from PBMCs. These receptors were taken from a human donor with multiple sclerosis.

The chain couples TRBV3-1 to TRBJ1-1; the D is unclear. V lost 1 base and J lost 5, with 8 bases in between. This CDR3 contains 13 residues. The germline V gene has CDR1 LGHDT and CDR2 YNNKEL (reference sequence). The CDR3 bases are TGTGCCAGCAGCCAAGGGGTCAAAACTGAAGCTTTCTTT. Translated: CASSQGVKTEAFF.

The chain is built from TRBV29-1 and TRBJ2-7, with a possible D match to TRBD2 (5 bases). CDR1 and CDR2 (germline): SQVTM, ANQGSEA. This CDR3 region has 11 residues. Trimming removed 7 bases from V and 7 bases from J, with 14 bases in between. The CDR3 loop reads CSASQTGEQYF. DNA for the CDR3: TGCAGCGCTAGCCAAACGGGGGAGCAGTACTTC.

In DNA form, the CDR3 reads TGTGCCAGCAGTGGCCGGGACTTACACAATGAGCAGTTCTTC. Translated: CASSGRDLHNEQFF. This chain joins TRBV28 and TRBJ2-1, with D possibly being TRBD2 (6 bases). This CDR3 spans 14 amino acids. V was trimmed by 5 bases and J by 5 bases, leaving 13 bases between them. Germline CDR1 reads MDHEN; CDR2 reads SYDVKM.

The chain couples TRBV19 to TRBJ2-1; TRBD2 might be the D (5 bases). Deletions cut 5 bases from V and 8 bases from J, with 13 bases between. The CDR3 contains 13 residues. The germline CDR1 and CDR2 sequences are LNHDA and SQIVND (reference sequence). CDR3 nucleotide sequence: TGTGCCAGTAGTGTAGTGCGGGCTCATGAGCAGTTCTTC. Its translation: CASSVVRAHEQFF.

This clonotype was found once. The gene calls are TRBV12-3 or TRBV12-4 and TRBJ2-1; 11 positions match TRBD1. This CDR3 is built from 15 residues. V lost 7 bases, J lost 10 bases, and 12 bases stayed unmatched. CDR3 sequence (DNA): TGTGCCAGCACCCTGGACAGGGGGCTCTTTGGCGAGCAGTTCTTC. Its protein product is CASTLDRGLFGEQFF.

CDR3 bases: TGCGCCAGCAGCTTGGGCGGGGACCCGGGGCAGTACTTC. Translating gives CASSLGGDPGQYF. The chain combines TRBV5-1 with TRBJ2-7; the D gene is possibly TRBD2 (6 bases). V was clipped by 0 bases and J by 9 bases, with 13 bases between them. Germline CDR1 is SGHRS and CDR2 is YFSETQ. The CDR3 loop spans 13 amino acids.

The rearrangement links TRBV7-2 to TRBJ2-3; possibly TRBD1 for D (6 bases). Germline V gene lookup returns CDR1 SGHTA and CDR2 FQGNSA. V lost 4 bases and J 6 bases, leaving 17 bases between the germline ends. The CDR3 is made up of 15 amino acids. The CDR3 sequence is CASSSGPWTEDTQYF. CDR3 sequence (DNA): TGTGCCAGCAGCTCCGGCCCCTGGACAGAGGATACGCAGTATTTT.

The chain is built from TRBV29-1 and TRBJ2-7, with 16 bases fitting TRBD2. The V and J ends lost 6 bases and 2 bases, in that order; junction bases with no gene match: 16. The germline gives CDR1 SQVTM, CDR2 ANQGSEA. The CDR3 covers 19 residues. The DNA for the CDR3 is TGCAGCGTCGCCGGGACTAGCGGGAGGGCCATTAGGGCGGCCTACGAGCAGTACTTC. Translating it yields CSVAGTSGRAIRAAYEQYF.

The CDR3 sequence is CASRPDGLSGANVLTF. The CDR3 bases are TGTGCCAGCAGACCCGACGGTCTCTCTGGGGCCAACGTCCTGACTTTC. The chain uses TRBV27 and TRBJ2-6; D not certain. Trimming pared 6 bases from V and 0 bases from J, leaving 12 bases between. The CDR3 extends over 16 amino acids. Germline assignment: CDR1 MNHEY and CDR2 SMNVEV (reference sequence). The variable domain in full, with the rest retrieved from reference TRBV27 and TRBJ2-6, is EAQVTQNPRYLITVTGKKLTVTCSQNMNHEYMSWYRQDPGLGLRQIYYSMNVEVTDKGDVPEGYKVSRKEKRNFPLILESPSPNQTSLYFCASRPDGLSGANVLTFGAGSRLTVL.

The rearrangement links TRBV29-1 to TRBJ2-7; 8 positions agree with TRBD2. Germline CDR1 SQVTM, CDR2 ANQGSEA. This CDR3 comprises 13 residues. The trim removed 2 bases at V and 3 bases at J, leaving 3 bases unmatched. CDR3 sequence (DNA): TGCAGCGTTGAATTAGCGGGGAACTACGAGCAGTACTTC. Protein: CSVELAGNYEQYF.

The chain recombines TRBV28 with TRBJ2-7; 12 bases are shared with TRBD2. The CDR3 runs to 13 residues. V trimming: 4 bases; J trimming: 12 bases; junction bases outside the gene matches: 7. Germline-derived CDR1 and CDR2 are MDHEN and SYDVKM. The CDR3: CASSSPTSGSWYF. For the CDR3, the DNA is TGTGCCAGCAGTTCGCCGACTAGCGGGAGTTGGTACTTC.

The chain employs TRBV30 and TRBJ2-7, with a possible D match to TRBD1 (6 bases). Germline V gene data show CDR1 as GTSNPN and CDR2 as SVGIG (reference sequence). V was trimmed by 5 bases and J by 3 bases, leaving 8 bases between them. The CDR3 runs to 11 residues. CDR3 protein: CAWDRNYEQYF. CDR3 coding DNA: TGTGCCTGGGACAGGAACTACGAGCAGTACTTC.

The chain recombines TRBV7-3 with TRBJ2-2, with 7 positions matching TRBD1. Trimming cost V 5 bases and J 6 bases; bases outside gene matches: 3. Germline CDR1 and CDR2: SGHTA and FQGTGA. The CDR3 covers 13 residues. The chain's CDR3 is CASSPQGAGELFF. The CDR3 coding sequence is TGTGCCAGCAGCCCCCAGGGGGCCGGGGAGCTGTTTTTT.

The rearrangement uses TRBV9 and TRBJ2-1, with TRBD1 matching over 10 bases. The CDR3 runs to 16 residues. V dropped 4 bases and J dropped 4; count of bases not matched to a gene: 8. Germline V gives CDR1 SGDLS, CDR2 YYNGEE. The CDR3 DNA sequence: TGTGCCAGCAGCTTAGGGACAGGGGCTTTTTACAATGAGCAGTTCTTC. Translating it yields CASSLGTGAFYNEQFF.

J is TRBJ1-5 and V is TRBV18; 7 bases align to TRBD1. V was clipped by 4 bases and J by 6 bases; unmatched bases: 3. Germline V lookup: CDR1 KGHSH, CDR2 LQKENI. This CDR3 spans 13 amino acids. CDR3: CASSLDRFQPQHF. For the CDR3, the DNA is TGTGCCAGCTCACTGGACAGGTTTCAGCCCCAGCATTTT.

The rearrangement joins TRBV9 to TRBJ2-7; D is ambiguous. V was shortened by 0 bases and J by 4 bases, with 8 bases between the two germline ends. Looked up from germline, CDR1 is SGDLS and CDR2 is YYNGEE. This CDR3 is 13 amino acids long. The CDR3 loop reads CASSVVPGYEQYF. As DNA, the CDR3 is TGTGCCAGCAGCGTAGTTCCAGGTTACGAGCAGTACTTC.

The chain has TRBV14 and TRBJ2-5; maybe TRBD1 (5 bases). V was clipped by 4 bases and J by 2 bases, with 11 bases between them. The length of the CDR3 is 14 residues. The germline V gene has CDR1 SGHDN and CDR2 FVKESK. CDR3 nucleotide sequence: TGTGCCAGCAGCCCGCGACAGCTACAAGAGACCCAGTACTTC. It yields the protein CASSPRQLQETQYF.

The chain employs TRBV29-1 and TRBJ1-2; D is undetermined. The CDR3 consists of 11 residues. The V end lost 8 bases, the J end lost 8 bases, and 15 bases lay between the germline ends. Per the germline V gene, CDR1 is SQVTM and CDR2 is ANQGSEA. CDR3: CSQAPRSGYTF. The CDR3 DNA reads TGCAGCCAGGCCCCGAGGAGCGGCTACACCTTC. The variable domain in full, with the rest retrieved from reference TRBV29-1 and TRBJ1-2, is SAVISQKPSRDICQRGTSLTIQCQVDSQVTMMFWYRQQPGQSLTLIATANQGSEATYESGFVIDKFPISRPNLTFSTLTVSNMSPEDSSIYLCSQAPRSGYTFGSGTRLTVV.

V usage is TRBV6-6 and J usage is TRBJ2-1; D possibly corresponds to TRBD1 (6 bases). Germline-derived CDR1 and CDR2 are MNHNY and SVGAGI (reference sequence). V was clipped by 6 bases and J by 8 bases, with 20 bases between them. The CDR3 is 15 amino acids. The CDR3 loop reads CASSYPTTGRDEQFF. The CDR3 DNA follows: TGTGCCAGCAGCTACCCGACGACAGGAAGGGATGAGCAGTTCTTC.

The V and J genes are TRBV20-1 and TRBJ2-5; D gene uncertain. The CDR3 length is 12 residues. From germline, CDR1 is DFQATT and CDR2 SNEGSKA (reference sequence). Trimming removed 3 bases from V and 3 bases from J, with 8 bases in between. The CDR3 reads CSARGPEETQYF. The CDR3 DNA sequence: TGCAGTGCTAGGGGCCCCGAAGAGACCCAGTACTTC.

The rearrangement joins TRBV23-1 to TRBJ1-5; 7 nucleotides line up with TRBD1. TRBV23-1 counts as an open reading frame of uncertain function. This CDR3 has 17 residues. J gave up 3 bases and V 2 bases, and 10 bases lay outside the gene matches. CDR3 DNA sequence: TGCGCCAGCAGTCAACCCACACGGACAGGATCCAATCAGCCCCAGCATTTT. Residues: CASSQPTRTGSNQPQHF.

This clonotype was observed a handful of times. The chain employs TRBV19 and TRBJ2-5, with a weak D call TRBD2 (5 bases). Trimming took off 8 bases at V and 5 bases at J, with 9 bases between the two ends. In germline, CDR1 is LNHDA, CDR2 SQIVND (reference sequence). This CDR3 has 11 residues. Written as DNA, the CDR3 is TGTGCCAGTCGTACGGGGGAGACCCAGTACTTC. Translating gives CASRTGETQYF.

This chain links TRBV6-6 with TRBJ2-1; TRBD2 aligns across 9 bases. The CDR3 runs to 15 residues. V gave up 0 bases and J gave up 4 bases; unmatched junction bases: 1. Germline V lookup: CDR1 MNHNY, CDR2 SVGAGI (reference sequence). CDR3 DNA: TGTGCCAGCAGTTACTCGAGCGGGAGGTACAATGAGCAGTTCTTC. Its protein product is CASSYSSGRYNEQFF.